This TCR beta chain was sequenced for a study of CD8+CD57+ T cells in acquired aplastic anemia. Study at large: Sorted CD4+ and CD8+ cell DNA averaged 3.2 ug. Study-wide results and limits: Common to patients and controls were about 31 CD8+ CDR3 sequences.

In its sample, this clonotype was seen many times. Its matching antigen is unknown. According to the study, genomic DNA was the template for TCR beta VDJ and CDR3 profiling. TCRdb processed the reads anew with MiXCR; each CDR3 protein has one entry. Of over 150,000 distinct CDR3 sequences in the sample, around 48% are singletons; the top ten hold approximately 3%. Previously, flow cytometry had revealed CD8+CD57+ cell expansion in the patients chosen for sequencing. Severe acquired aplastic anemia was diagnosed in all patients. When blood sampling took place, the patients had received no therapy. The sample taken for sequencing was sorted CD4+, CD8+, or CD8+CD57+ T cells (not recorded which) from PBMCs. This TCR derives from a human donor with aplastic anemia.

The CDR3 DNA reads TGTGCCAGCAGCTTAGCGCAAACACCTTCGGGGGAGCTGTTTTTT. Residues: CASSLAQTPSGELFF. The V gene is TRBV7-2, the J gene TRBJ2-2; D unresolved. V dropped 0 bases and J dropped 8 bases, with 13 bases sitting between them. Germline values: CDR1 SGHTA, CDR2 FQGNSA. The CDR3 totals 15 residues.